The entry below gives a single T cell receptor (beta chain) sequence along with its context. Its antigen remains unknown. The table came from immunoSEQ multiplex PCR; TCRdb's copy has only in-frame clones and leaves some out. The sample records 5,000 or so clones, 96% being singletons. These data belong to a study of monozygotic twins with cystic fibrosis. Whole-study context: With about 15 PCR cycles, barcoded libraries came from approximately 2.8 micrograms of fragmented DNA. General study findings and limits: Clonality was generally low (median around 0.009), higher in the most severe patients. Shared CDR3 numbers were not associated with age, concordance or severity. V usage most resembled the co-twin in 13 of 16 pairs.

The CDR3 loop spans 15 amino acids. V was shortened by 5 bases and J by 5 bases, with 18 bases between the two germline ends. Germline CDR1 and CDR2: LNHNV and YYDKDF (reference sequence). The J gene is TRBJ2-5, the V gene TRBV15, with unresolved D. Sequences were obtained from blood. The sequence was collected from a boy younger than 10 with cystic fibrosis. The CDR3 DNA follows: TGTGCCACCAGCGCCGAGAAAGGATGTGGGGAGACCCAGTACTTC. Protein sequence: CATSAEKGCGETQYF.